The rows below give T cell receptor beta chains drawn from one sample of a study of T-cell reconstitution after alpha-beta-depleted transplantation in children. TCRdb re-analysed the PCR reads in MiXCR, keeping a single row per CDR3 protein. In the table there are 750,000 to 950,000 distinct CDR3 sequences, 16% of which are singletons. This specimen was PBMCs, mostly from graft donor cells, taken 360 days after TCRalphabeta/CD19-depleted stem cell transplant. The receptors shown here come from a male patient younger than 18 who had a stem cell transplant for acute lymphoblastic leukemia, so the T cells may come from the graft donor. CDR3s include the opening cysteine and the closing phenylalanine or tryptophan. D genes are given only for firm matches. Only part of the rows carry a size: once, few, many, or a class if the clone is expanded.

j_gene	abundance	v_gene	d_gene	CDR3aa	CDR3nt
TRBJ2-7	NA	TRBV4-1	TRBD1	CASSQDDRGEQYF	TGCGCCAGCAGCCAAGATGACAGGGGAGAGCAGTACTTC
TRBJ1-1	NA	TRBV5-1	TRBD1	CASRPPGTGITEAFF	TGCGCCAGCAGGCCTCCCGGGACAGGGATCACTGAAGCTTTCTTT
TRBJ2-1	NA	TRBV29-1	NA	CSVEEPSREQFF	TGCAGCGTTGAGGAACCTAGTCGTGAGCAGTTCTTC
TRBJ2-2	many	TRBV21-1	NA	CASSKVSDRGLIKSGELFF	TGTGCCAGCAGCAAAGTCTCCGATAGGGGGCTAATTAAGTCCGGGGAGCTGTTTTTT
TRBJ2-5	few	TRBV12-3/TRBV12-4	NA	CASSFGVGLRETQYF	TGTGCCAGCAGTTTTGGGGTAGGGCTGAGGGAGACCCAGTACTTC
TRBJ2-7	NA	TRBV7-3	NA	CASSLSLNDEQYF	TGTGCCAGCAGCTTATCCCTCAACGACGAGCAGTACTTC
TRBJ2-1	NA	TRBV29-1	NA	CSAIAASYNEQFF	TGCAGCGCCATAGCGGCCTCCTACAATGAGCAGTTCTTC
TRBJ2-3	few	TRBV14	NA	CASSQDTGASTDTQYF	TGTGCCAGCAGCCAAGATACGGGAGCCAGCACAGATACGCAGTATTTT
TRBJ1-2	many	TRBV5-1	NA	CASSLETGLGYGYTF	TGCGCCAGCAGCTTGGAAACAGGGCTCGGCTATGGCTACACCTTC
TRBJ2-2	once	TRBV7-3	NA	CASRNTATGELFF	TGTGCCAGCAGAAACACAGCCACCGGGGAGCTGTTTTTT
TRBJ2-2	many	TRBV12-3/TRBV12-4	NA	CASSTTGNTGELFF	TGTGCCAGCAGTACCACAGGGAACACCGGGGAGCTGTTTTTT
TRBJ1-4	NA	TRBV3-1	NA	CASSQSPGILFF	TGTGCCAGCAGCCAAAGTCCCGGGATTCTGTTTTTT
TRBJ2-3	few	TRBV29-1	NA	CSVGFEVTQYF	TGCAGCGTTGGTTTCGAAGTTACGCAGTATTTT
TRBJ2-1	NA	TRBV6-5	TRBD2	CASSYRTSGGGNNEQFF	TGTGCCAGCAGTTACCGGACTAGCGGGGGTGGAAACAATGAGCAGTTCTTC
TRBJ2-1	few	TRBV5-5	TRBD2	CASSFPAGGGINEQFF	TGTGCCAGCAGCTTCCCAGCGGGAGGGGGAATCAATGAGCAGTTCTTC
TRBJ2-7	NA	TRBV29-1	TRBD1	CSVETDRVYEQYF	TGCAGCGTTGAGACCGACAGGGTCTACGAGCAGTACTTC
TRBJ2-3	few	TRBV2	NA	CASSALFGTDTQYF	TGTGCCAGCAGTGCCCTGTTTGGCACAGATACGCAGTATTTT
TRBJ2-2	many	TRBV29-1	NA	CSVEAFVATNTGELFF	TGCAGCGTTGAAGCGTTTGTCGCCACGAACACCGGGGAGCTGTTTTTT
TRBJ1-2	NA	TRBV11-2	TRBD1	CASSRPGQGSGYTF	TGTGCCAGCAGCCGGCCGGGACAGGGGTCTGGCTACACCTTC
TRBJ1-5	few	TRBV7-9	NA	CASSAPGDRNQPQHF	TGTGCCAGCAGCGCCCCTGGGGATCGCAATCAGCCCCAGCATTTT
TRBJ2-7	few	TRBV5-1	NA	CASSSTIADWRDEQYF	TGCGCCAGCAGCTCGACAATCGCAGACTGGAGGGACGAGCAGTACTTC
TRBJ2-1	NA	TRBV24-1	NA	CATSDQGDNEQFF	TGTGCCACCAGTGACCAGGGAGACAATGAGCAGTTCTTC
TRBJ1-4	NA	TRBV19	NA	CASSPAATRSNEKLFF	TGTGCCAGTAGTCCGGCGGCGACACGGTCTAATGAAAAACTGTTTTTT
TRBJ2-7	few	TRBV5-1	NA	CASSLVERSYEQYF	TGCGCCAGCAGCTTGGTAGAACGGTCCTACGAGCAGTACTTC
TRBJ2-2	NA	TRBV5-1	NA	CASSRSGVRTNTGELFF	TGCGCCAGCAGTCGTAGCGGAGTACGAACCAACACCGGGGAGCTGTTTTTT
TRBJ1-5	NA	TRBV15	NA	CATSRDREEGNQPQHF	TGTGCCACCAGCAGAGATAGGGAGGAGGGCAATCAGCCCCAGCATTTT
TRBJ2-1	NA	TRBV11-3	TRBD2	CASSLDPLAGWNEQFF	TGTGCCAGCAGCTTAGACCCGCTAGCGGGATGGAATGAGCAGTTCTTC
TRBJ2-3	NA	TRBV5-4	NA	CASSLDLGPPLRYTQYF	TGTGCCAGCAGCTTGGATCTGGGCCCACCCCTCCGGTATACGCAGTATTTT
TRBJ2-6	many	TRBV28	NA	CASSPPGVGTSGANVLTF	TGTGCCAGCAGCCCCCCGGGGGTGGGTACCTCTGGGGCCAACGTCCTGACTTTC
TRBJ2-1	NA	TRBV30	TRBD2	CASFSGSLNEQFF	TGTGCCAGTTTTAGCGGGAGTTTGAATGAGCAGTTCTTC
TRBJ1-4	few	TRBV28	TRBD1	CASSPERQGASEKLFF	TGTGCCAGCAGTCCCGAACGACAGGGGGCGAGTGAAAAACTGTTTTTT
TRBJ2-7	many	TRBV7-9	TRBD2	CASSLAGGNYEQYF	TGTGCCAGCAGTCTAGCGGGAGGAAACTACGAGCAGTACTTC
TRBJ1-1	few	TRBV5-1	NA	CASSLADSLLEAFF	TGCGCCAGCAGCTTGGCAGACAGTCTGCTTGAAGCTTTCTTT
TRBJ2-1	NA	TRBV12-3/TRBV12-4	TRBD2	CASSRGRALDNEQFF	TGTGCCAGCAGCCGCGGGAGGGCCCTGGACAATGAGCAGTTCTTC
TRBJ2-7	few	TRBV7-8	NA	CASSLKLDPVGYEQYF	TGTGCCAGCAGCTTGAAACTGGACCCGGTCGGCTACGAGCAGTACTTC
TRBJ2-5	NA	TRBV3-1	NA	CASSQGVIGTQETQYF	TGTGCCAGCAGCCAAGGTGTCATAGGGACTCAAGAGACCCAGTACTTC
TRBJ2-1	NA	TRBV3-1	TRBD2	CASSLLGGTSGREKFF	TGTGCCAGCAGCCTCCTTGGAGGGACTAGCGGGAGGGAAAAGTTCTTC
TRBJ2-7	few	TRBV5-1	NA	CASSLVRGDEQYF	TGCGCCAGCAGCTTGGTACGTGGAGACGAGCAGTACTTC
TRBJ2-1	few	TRBV11-2	TRBD2	CASSPSGRRFNEQFF	TGTGCCAGCAGCCCGAGCGGGAGGCGTTTTAATGAGCAGTTCTTC
TRBJ2-3	many	TRBV12-3/TRBV12-4	NA	CASSLAQAGSDTQYF	TGTGCCAGCAGTTTAGCACAGGCCGGGTCAGATACGCAGTATTTT
TRBJ2-1	NA	TRBV29-1	TRBD2	CSVDVGRTSGYNEQFF	TGCAGCGTTGATGTGGGGAGGACTAGCGGTTACAATGAGCAGTTCTTC
TRBJ2-6	few	TRBV5-1	NA	CASSLAGATGTGANVLTF	TGCGCCAGCAGCTTGGCGGGGGCCACAGGGACCGGGGCCAACGTCCTGACTTTC
TRBJ2-7	NA	TRBV27	NA	CASSLSIIGSPYEQYF	TGTGCCAGCAGTTTATCAATCATAGGGAGCCCCTACGAGCAGTACTTC
TRBJ2-7	many	TRBV29-1	TRBD2	CSVIRGGHYEQYF	TGCAGCGTTATCCGGGGGGGCCACTACGAGCAGTACTTC
TRBJ2-3	NA	TRBV5-1	NA	CASSFFPGPRTQYF	TGCGCCAGCAGCTTCTTCCCGGGACCTCGTACGCAGTATTTT
TRBJ2-1	few	TRBV12-3/TRBV12-4	NA	CASSLQGSEQFF	TGTGCCAGCAGTCTACAGGGTAGTGAGCAGTTCTTC
TRBJ2-7	NA	TRBV10-2	TRBD2	CARAGSGIRDEQYF	TGCGCCAGGGCTGGAAGCGGGATCCGCGACGAGCAGTACTTC
TRBJ2-7	few	TRBV27	NA	CASSYPGQFGPEQYF	TGTGCCAGCAGCTACCCTGGACAATTTGGGCCCGAGCAGTACTTC
TRBJ2-3	many	TRBV12-5	NA	CASGGSTDTQYF	TGTGCTAGTGGGGGTAGCACAGATACGCAGTATTTT
TRBJ1-2	many	TRBV20-1	NA	CSARRTDIYGYTF	TGCAGTGCTAGAAGAACAGACATCTATGGCTACACCTTC
TRBJ2-2	few	TRBV29-1	NA	CSVGAGTYYGELFF	TGCAGCGTTGGCGCCGGGACGTATTACGGGGAGCTGTTTTTT